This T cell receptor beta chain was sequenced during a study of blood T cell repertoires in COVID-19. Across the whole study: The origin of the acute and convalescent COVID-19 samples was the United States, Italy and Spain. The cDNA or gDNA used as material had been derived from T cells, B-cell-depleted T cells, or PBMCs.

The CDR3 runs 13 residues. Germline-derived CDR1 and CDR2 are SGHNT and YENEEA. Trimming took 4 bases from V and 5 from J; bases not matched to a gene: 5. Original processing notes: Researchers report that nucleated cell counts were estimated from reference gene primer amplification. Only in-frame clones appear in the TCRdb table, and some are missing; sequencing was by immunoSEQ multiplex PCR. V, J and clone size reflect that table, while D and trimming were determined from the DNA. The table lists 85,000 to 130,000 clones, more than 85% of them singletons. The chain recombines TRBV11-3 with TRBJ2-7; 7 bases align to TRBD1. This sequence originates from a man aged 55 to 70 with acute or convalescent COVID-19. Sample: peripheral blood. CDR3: CASSSTGAHEQYF. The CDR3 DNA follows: TGTGCCAGCAGCTCCACAGGGGCCCACGAGCAGTACTTC.